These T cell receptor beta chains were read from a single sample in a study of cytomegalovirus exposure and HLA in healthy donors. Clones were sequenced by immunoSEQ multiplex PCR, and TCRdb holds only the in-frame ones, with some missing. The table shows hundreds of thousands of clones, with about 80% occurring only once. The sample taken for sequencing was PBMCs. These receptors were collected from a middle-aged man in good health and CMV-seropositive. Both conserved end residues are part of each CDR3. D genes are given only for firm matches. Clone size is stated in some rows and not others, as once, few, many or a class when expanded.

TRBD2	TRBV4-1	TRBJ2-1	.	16	TGCGCCAGCAGCCAACTACTAGCGGGAGCTTACAATGAGCAGTTCTTC	CASSQLLAGAYNEQFF
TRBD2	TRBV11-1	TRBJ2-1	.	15	TGTGCCAGCAGCTTAGCTAGCGGGAGGGGGGATGAGCAGTTCTTC	CASSLASGRGDEQFF
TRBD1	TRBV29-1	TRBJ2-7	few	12	TGCAGCGTTGCAGGGGGCCTGGACGAGCAGTACTTC	CSVAGGLDEQYF
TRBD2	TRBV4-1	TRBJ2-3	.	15	TGCGCCAGCAGCCAATTAGCGGGGTCGGGGGATACGCAGTATTTT	CASSQLAGSGDTQYF
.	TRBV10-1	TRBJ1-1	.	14	TGCGCCAGCAGTGAGTCTTCGGGAACCACTGAAGCTTTCTTT	CASSESSGTTEAFF
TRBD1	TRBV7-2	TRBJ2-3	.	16	TGTGCCAGCAGCCTTGGGACAGAGCTCCTTCGGGATACGCAGTATTTT	CASSLGTELLRDTQYF
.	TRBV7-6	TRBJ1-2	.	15	TGTGCCAGCAGCCCCTTTTCCGGTAGTAACTATGGCTACACCTTC	CASSPFSGSNYGYTF
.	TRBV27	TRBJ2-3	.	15	TGTGCCAGCAGTCGACAAGCCTCAGGGGCAGATACGCAGTATTTT	CASSRQASGADTQYF
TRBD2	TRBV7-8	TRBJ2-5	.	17	TGTGCCAGCAGCTTAGGTGTGCTAGCGGGAGTCCAAGAGACCCAGTACTTC	CASSLGVLAGVQETQYF
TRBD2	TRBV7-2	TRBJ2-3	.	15	TGTGCCAGCAGACTGAGCGGGGGGGGCACAGATACGCAGTATTTT	CASRLSGGGTDTQYF
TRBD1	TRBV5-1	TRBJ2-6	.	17	TGCGCCAGCAGCTTGGGGGACAGGGACACTGGGGCCAACGTCCTGACTTTC	CASSLGDRDTGANVLTF
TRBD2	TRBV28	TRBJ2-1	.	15	TGTGCCAGCAGTCTGACTAGCAGCTCCTACAATGAGCAGTTCTTC	CASSLTSSSYNEQFF
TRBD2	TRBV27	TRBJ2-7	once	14	TGTGCCAGCAGTTTAGCGGGACTAGCGAACGAGCAGTACTTC	CASSLAGLANEQYF
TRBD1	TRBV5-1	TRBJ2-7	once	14	TGCGCCAGCAGCTTGATGGACAGGGCCTACGAGCAGTACTTC	CASSLMDRAYEQYF
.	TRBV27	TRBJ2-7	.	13	TGTGCCAGCAGTTTTCGAGTCGGGTACGAGCAGTACTTC	CASSFRVGYEQYF
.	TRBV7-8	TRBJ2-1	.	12	TGTGCCAGCAGCCCCCTTACTCCAGAGCAGTTCTTC	CASSPLTPEQFF
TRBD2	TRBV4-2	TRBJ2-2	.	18	TGTGCCAGCAGCCGAGGGACTAGCGGGAGCCCACGCACCGGGGAGCTGTTTTTT	CASSRGTSGSPRTGELFF
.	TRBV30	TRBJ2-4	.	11	TGTGCCTGGAGTGTAGGGTATAGCGTGGCCTTC	CAWSVGYSVAF
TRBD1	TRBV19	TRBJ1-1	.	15	TGTGCCAGTAGTATTTTGACAGGGGTGAACACTGAAGCTTTCTTT	CASSILTGVNTEAFF
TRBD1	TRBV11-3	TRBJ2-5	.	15	TGTGCCAGCAGTTATCCGGGACAGGGACGAGAGACCCAGTACTTC	CASSYPGQGRETQYF
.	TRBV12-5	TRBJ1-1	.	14	TGTGCTAGTGGTTTGACAAGGACAGACACTGAAGCTTTCTTT	CASGLTRTDTEAFF
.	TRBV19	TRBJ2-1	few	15	TGTGCCAGTAGTATGGAAGAGGGGGGGTACAATGAGCAGTTCTTC	CASSMEEGGYNEQFF
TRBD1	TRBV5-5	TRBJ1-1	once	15	TGTGCCAGCAGCCCCCTTAGGGGGCTGGACACTGAAGCTTTCTTT	CASSPLRGLDTEAFF
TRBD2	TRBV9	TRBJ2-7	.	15	TGTGCCAGCAGCGTAGCTGCGAGCGGGATCTACGAGCAGTACTTC	CASSVAASGIYEQYF
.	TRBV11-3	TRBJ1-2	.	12	TGTGCCAGCAGCCCGGGGGACTATGGCTACACCTTC	CASSPGDYGYTF
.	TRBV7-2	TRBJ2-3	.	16	TGTGCCAGCAGCTTAGGAGGGTGGTGGGATGGGGATACGCAGTATTTT	CASSLGGWWDGDTQYF
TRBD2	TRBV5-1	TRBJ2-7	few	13	TGCGCCAGCCGGTGGGGCGGGAGGGGCGAGCAGTACTTC	CASRWGGRGEQYF
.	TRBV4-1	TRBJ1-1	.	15	TGCGCCAGCAGCCGAACACTAGGACTTTTAGGAGAAGCTTTCTTT	CASSRTLGLLGEAFF
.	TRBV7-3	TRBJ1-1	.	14	TGTGCCAGCACCTCGGGGGGGCAGAACACTGAAGCTTTCTTT	CASTSGGQNTEAFF
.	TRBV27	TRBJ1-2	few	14	TGTGCCAGCAGTTCCCGCGGACAGATCTATGGCTACACCTTC	CASSSRGQIYGYTF
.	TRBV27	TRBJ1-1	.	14	TGTGCCAGCAGCCAAAGGTTGGGGCGCGATGAAGCTTTCTTT	CASSQRLGRDEAFF
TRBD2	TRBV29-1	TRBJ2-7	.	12	TGCAGCGTTACGGGACTACTCTACGAGCAGTACTTC	CSVTGLLYEQYF
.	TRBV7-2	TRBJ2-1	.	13	TGTGCCAGCAGCAGACTAGTTACGGGTGAGCAGTTCTTC	CASSRLVTGEQFF
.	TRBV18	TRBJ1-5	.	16	TGTGCCAGCTCATCTTCGCAGGGTCATAGCAATCAGCCCCAGCATTTT	CASSSSQGHSNQPQHF
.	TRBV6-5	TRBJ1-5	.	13	TGTGCCAGCAGTTACCTCGGGGGGCAGCCCCAGCATTTT	CASSYLGGQPQHF
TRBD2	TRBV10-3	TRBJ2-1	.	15	TGTGCCATCAGTGAGGAACTAGCGGGAGAAGGTGAGCAGTTCTTC	CAISEELAGEGEQFF
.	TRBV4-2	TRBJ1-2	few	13	TGTGCCAGCAGCCAAGGGTGGATCGGGGGCTACACCTTC	CASSQGWIGGYTF
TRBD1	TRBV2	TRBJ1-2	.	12	TGTGCCAGCAGACCAGGGGGGTATGGCTACACCTTC	CASRPGGYGYTF
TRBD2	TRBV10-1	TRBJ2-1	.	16	TGCGCCAGCAGTGAGTTGGCTAGCGGGAGGGACAATGAGCAGTTCTTC	CASSELASGRDNEQFF
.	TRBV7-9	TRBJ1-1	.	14	TGTTCCAGCAGCTTTCCCCTTCTTCCGGAGGAAGCTTTCTTT	CSSSFPLLPEEAFF
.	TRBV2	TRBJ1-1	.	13	TGTGCCAGCAGTGACAGGGTTGGCACTGAAGCTTTCTTT	CASSDRVGTEAFF
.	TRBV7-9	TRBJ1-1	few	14	TGTGCCAGCAGCTCGAACCCAAGTTACTTGTTCGCTTTCTTT	CASSSNPSYLFAFF
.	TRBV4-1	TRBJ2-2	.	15	TGCGCCAGCAGCATGCGGAAAGGGGACACCGGGGAGCTGTTTTTT	CASSMRKGDTGELFF
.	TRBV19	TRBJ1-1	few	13	TGTGCCAGTAGTGTCGGAGCGGTAACTGAAGCTTTCTTT	CASSVGAVTEAFF
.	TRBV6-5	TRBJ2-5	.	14	TGTGCCAGCAGTTACCTTGGGCGAGGGGAGACCCAGTACTTC	CASSYLGRGETQYF
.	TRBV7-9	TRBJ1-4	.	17	TGTGCCAGCAGCTCCGCTCGGGCAGGGACAACTAATGAAAAACTGTTTTTT	CASSSARAGTTNEKLFF
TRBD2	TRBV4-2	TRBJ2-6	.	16	TGTGCCAGCAGCTCCCGGGGGGACTCTGGGGCCAACGTCCTGACTTTC	CASSSRGDSGANVLTF
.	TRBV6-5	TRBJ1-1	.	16	TGTGCCAGCAGTTATAGGGCAGGGATAGGGAACACTGAAGCTTTCTTT	CASSYRAGIGNTEAFF
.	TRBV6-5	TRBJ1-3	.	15	TGTGCCAGCTCCACGGGGGTAAACTCTGGAAACACCATATATTTT	CASSTGVNSGNTIYF
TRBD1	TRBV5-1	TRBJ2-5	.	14	TGCGCCAGCAGCTCGGGACAGCCACAAGAGACCCAGTACTTC	CASSSGQPQETQYF
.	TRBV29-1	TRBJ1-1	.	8	TGCAGCGTCCCTCAAGCTTTCTTT	CSVPQAFF
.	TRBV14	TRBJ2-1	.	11	TGTGCCAGCAGCCAAGTAAATGAGCAGTTCTTC	CASSQVNEQFF
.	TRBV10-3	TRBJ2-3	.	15	TGTGCCATCAGGGAGGGGAGTACTAGCACAGATACGCAGTATTTT	CAIREGSTSTDTQYF
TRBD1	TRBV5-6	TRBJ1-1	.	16	TGTGCCAGCAGCTTGTTTGGGACAGGGGGATACACTGAAGCTTTCTTT	CASSLFGTGGYTEAFF
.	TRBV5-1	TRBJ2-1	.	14	TGCGCCAGCAGCTTGCCGGGAGCCTACAATGAGCAGTTCTTC	CASSLPGAYNEQFF
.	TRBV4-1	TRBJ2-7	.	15	TGCGCCAGCAGTCCTCTAGCTTGGAGCTCCTACGAGCAGTACTTC	CASSPLAWSSYEQYF
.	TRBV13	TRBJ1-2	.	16	TGTGCCAGCAGCTTAGATCGGAGGGCCGAGGAGAGGGGCTACACCTTC	CASSLDRRAEERGYTF